This T cell receptor (beta chain) came from a study of beta chain features in type 1 diabetes. This clone was counted only a few times. The antigen is undetermined. Expressed TCRB transcripts were sequenced because the isolated RNA had all been reverse transcribed beforehand. Profiled with immunoSEQ multiplex PCR; TCRdb holds only in-frame clones, not every one. The table includes 300,000 to 350,000 clones, about a tenth detected once. General study results and limits: When Type 1 diabetes patients were examined, their TCRB CDR3s proved moderately but significantly shorter in all four CD4+ subsets. A definitive answer on HLA type influencing TCRB rearrangement was not reached here.

The source of this sequence is a man in his thirties or forties with type 1 diabetes. Material for sequencing was central memory CD4+ T cells from blood.

CDR3 nucleotide sequence: TGTGCCAGCGGAACAGGGGGCTTAAACACTGAAGCTTTCTTT. Amino acids: CASGTGGLNTEAFF. The rearrangement uses TRBV2 and TRBJ1-1, with 9 bases matching TRBD1. Germline V gives CDR1 SNHLY, CDR2 FYNNEI. V dropped 8 bases and J dropped 2; count of bases not matched to a gene: 6. CDR3 length: 14 residues.